This T cell receptor beta chain was identified in a study of T cell responses to AZD1222 COVID-19 vaccine. Whole-study results and caveats: Females outnumbered males among donors, who were mostly white British; clonal diversity was possibly underestimated. Across the whole spike, CD4 TCRs peaked at regions 160-218 and 743-854.

Trimming cost V 3 bases and J 0 bases, with 5 bases left between them. This CDR3 spans 14 amino acids. CDR1 and CDR2 (germline): MDHEN, SYDVKM. Repertoires were generated with immunoSEQ multiplex PCR, while TCRdb's copy carries only in-frame clones and drops some. The sample holds 150,000 to 200,000 clones, around 93% seen once. Concerning this clone itself: The antigen is not known.

The chain combines TRBV28 with TRBJ1-4; no clear D. The sequence derives from an adult in good health. Sequences were derived from peripheral blood, sampled on day 0 of AZD1222 vaccination. Here the CDR3 reads CASSLDATNEKLFF. DNA for the CDR3: TGTGCCAGCAGTTTGGATGCAACTAATGAAAAACTGTTTTTT.